This T cell receptor (beta chain) derives from a study of blood T cell repertoires in COVID-19. Study at large: Acute and convalescent COVID-19 specimens originated in the United States, Italy and Spain. Sample material is recorded as cDNA or gDNA derived from T cells, B-cell-depleted T cells, or PBMCs.

Authors' processing steps: Nucleated cell counts were estimated from reference gene primer amplification. Sequencing was performed with immunoSEQ multiplex PCR; in TCRdb, only in-frame clones are kept and a portion is missing. That table is the source of V, J and clone size, and D and trimming were worked out from the DNA. The repertoire has 250,000 to 350,000 clones, 90% of them found once; the top ten carry roughly 6.3%. V trimming: 1 base; J trimming: 5 bases; junction bases outside the gene matches: 8. Looked up from germline, CDR1 is LNHDA and CDR2 is SQIVND (reference sequence). The CDR3 has 16 residues. During active infection, Seattle patients enrolled and were then monitored through disease.

Sequencing was done on a sample of peripheral blood. The TCR sequence derives from a woman in her 50s with COVID-19, enrolled during active disease. This chain uses TRBV19 with TRBJ2-3, with 8 bases fitting TRBD2. The CDR3 reads CASSIGTAGVRDTQYF. DNA of the CDR3: TGTGCCAGTAGTATAGGTACAGCGGGAGTGAGAGATACGCAGTATTTT.